This T cell receptor beta chain was sequenced for a study of blood T cell repertoires in COVID-19. The wider study: T cells, B-cell-depleted T cells, or PBMCs provided the cDNA or gDNA that served as material.

A Seattle source enrolled patients during active infection and followed them longitudinally. The table came from immunoSEQ multiplex PCR; TCRdb's copy has only in-frame clones and leaves some out. The sample has hundreds of thousands of clones, around 87% seen once. The germline gives CDR1 MDHEN, CDR2 SYDVKM. CDR3 length equals 12 residues. V dropped 5 bases and J dropped 2 bases, with 6 bases sitting between them. The receptor's source is a woman aged 40 to 49 with COVID-19, enrolled during active disease. V gene TRBV28 combines with J gene TRBJ1-2; no clear D gene. Sequencing was done on a sample of peripheral blood. The CDR3, as DNA: TGTGCCAGCAGTCCGCAGAACTATGGCTACACCTTC. Encoded protein: CASSPQNYGYTF.